These 32 T cell receptor beta chains were all obtained from the same sample, sequenced in a study of cytomegalovirus exposure and HLA in healthy donors. Use of 60 Vbeta and 13 Jbeta primers characterized the PCR. The data were produced by immunoSEQ multiplex PCR, yet TCRdb's version contains in-frame clones alone and is incomplete. Of about 69,000 clones in the sample, roughly 74% are singletons; the top ten hold 11%. The sample comprised PBMCs. These TCRs come from a woman aged 60-70 years in good health and CMV-seropositive.

This rearrangement joins TRBV10-3 to TRBJ1-4; the match to TRBD1 covers 7 bases. From germline, CDR1 is ENHRY and CDR2 SYGVKD. This CDR3 region has 13 residues. V lost 2 bases and J lost 6; bases outside the gene matches: 0. CDR3 residues: CAISETGDEKLFF. CDR3 in DNA: TGTGCCATCAGTGAGACAGGGGATGAAAAACTGTTTTTT.

A few counts support this clone. V gene TRBV19 combines with J gene TRBJ1-5, with 7 bases matching TRBD1. CDR3 length: 14 residues. In germline, CDR1 is LNHDA, CDR2 SQIVND (reference sequence). The V segment lost 4 bases and the J segment 14 bases; nucleotides outside the gene matches: 14. The CDR3 bases are TGTGCCAGTAGTACCCGGGACAGCAATCAGCACAAGCATTTT. Protein: CASSTRDSNQHKHF.

The chain carries TRBV30 and TRBJ1-6; possibly TRBD1 for D (5 bases). The CDR3 covers 12 residues. V lost 4 bases to trimming and J lost 7 bases, with 8 bases between them. Germline assignment: CDR1 GTSNPN and CDR2 SVGIG (reference sequence). The CDR3 bases are TGTGCCTGGACAGGGAACAATTCACCCCTCCACTTT. It translates to CAWTGNNSPLHF. Full variable domain (outside the CDR3, taken from reference TRBV30 and TRBJ1-6): SQTIHQWPATLVQPVGSPLSLECTVEGTSNPNLYWYRQAAGRGLQLLFYSVGIGQISSEVPQNLSASRPQDRQFILSSKKLLLSDSGFYLCAWTGNNSPLHFGNGTRLTVT.

The V gene is TRBV6-5, the J gene TRBJ2-4; D unresolved. V was trimmed by 4 bases and J by 1 base, leaving 14 bases between them. This CDR3 spans 16 amino acids. Germline V gene data show CDR1 as MNHEY and CDR2 as SVGAGI. The CDR3 nucleotides read TGTGCCAGCAGTTCTGGGCCTTCCCGGGCCAAAAACATTCAGTACTTC. Protein: CASSSGPSRAKNIQYF.

V is TRBV19 and J is TRBJ1-5; 10 bases are shared with TRBD1. CDR1 and CDR2 from the germline V gene are LNHDA and SQIVND (reference sequence). The CDR3 contains 14 residues. V trimming: 3 bases; J trimming: 5 bases; junction bases outside the gene matches: 1. CDR3 sequence: CASSMDRGYQPQHF. The CDR3 DNA is TGTGCCAGTAGTATGGACAGGGGGTATCAGCCCCAGCATTTT.

The chain couples TRBV7-3 to TRBJ2-3; D gene uncertain. V lost 3 bases and J 2 bases, leaving 12 bases between the germline ends. The CDR3 runs 15 residues. Germline V gene lookup returns CDR1 SGHTA and CDR2 FQGTGA. CDR3 in DNA: TGTGCCAGCAGCTTGGGCCAATTTATCACAGATACGCAGTATTTT. It encodes CASSLGQFITDTQYF.

This rearrangement joins TRBV29-1 to TRBJ2-2; 7 bases match TRBD1. Trimming at V came to 6 bases and at J to 7 bases, leaving 5 bases not matched to a gene. Germline values: CDR1 SQVTM, CDR2 ANQGSEA. The CDR3 has 12 amino acids. The CDR3 DNA is TGCAGCGTGACAGGGATTATCGGGGAGCTGTTTTTT. This sequence encodes CSVTGIIGELFF.

A single count supports this clone. The V gene is TRBV5-1, the J gene TRBJ2-7, with 13 bases fitting TRBD2. Germline assignment: CDR1 SGHRS and CDR2 YFSETQ. The CDR3 consists of 15 residues. The J segment lost 1 base and the V segment lost 4 bases, leaving 2 bases of the junction unmatched. CDR3 coding DNA: TGCGCCAGCAGCAGGGGACTAGCGGGATCCTACGAGCAGTACTTC. It codes for CASSRGLAGSYEQYF.

The chain employs TRBV10-2 and TRBJ2-7; no firm D call. V lost 8 bases and J lost 0, with 11 bases in between. Per germline, CDR1 WSHSY and CDR2 SAAADI. CDR3 size: 13 residues. CDR3 bases: TGCGCCAGCTTCTGGGCTGACTCCTACGAGCAGTACTTC. Its translation: CASFWADSYEQYF.

This CDR3 is CASSSDAVSYGYTF. CDR3 DNA sequence: TGTGCCAGCAGCTCCGATGCGGTCAGCTATGGCTACACCTTC. V and J are TRBV7-8 and TRBJ1-2; D gene uncertain. Germline loops: CDR1 SGHVS, CDR2 FQNEAQ. Trimming pared 4 bases from V and 4 bases from J, leaving 13 bases between. The CDR3 extends over 14 amino acids.

The chain employs TRBV5-1 and TRBJ1-1; 7 nucleotides line up with TRBD1. V lost 8 bases, J lost 0 bases, and 10 bases stayed unmatched. CDR1 is SGHRS and CDR2 is YFSETQ in the germline V gene. The CDR3 has 15 residues. This chain's CDR3 is CASQLQGFMNTEAFF. The CDR3 DNA follows: TGCGCCAGTCAATTACAGGGGTTCATGAACACTGAAGCTTTCTTT.

The chain uses TRBV6-6 and TRBJ1-1; possible D gene TRBD1, 5 bases. The CDR3 contains 16 residues. Germline V gene data show CDR1 as MNHNY and CDR2 as SVGAGI (reference sequence). The V end lost 4 bases, the J end lost 1 base, and 16 bases lay between the germline ends. CDR3 sequence (DNA): TGTGCCAGCAGTTTCGTGGCAGGGAGGAAGAACACTGAAGCTTTCTTT. It translates to CASSFVAGRKNTEAFF.

This chain links TRBV7-9 with TRBJ1-2; D unresolved. V was shortened by 3 bases and J by 7 bases, with 12 bases between the two germline ends. The CDR3 sequence is 13 residues long. Germline assignment: CDR1 SEHNR and CDR2 FQNEAQ (reference sequence). CDR3 sequence (DNA): TGTGCCAGCAGCTTTGCGGATGAGCTTGGCTACACCTTC. Encoded protein: CASSFADELGYTF.

The V gene is TRBV6-1, the J gene TRBJ2-5; D is possibly TRBD2 (7 bases). TRBJ2-7 explains the end of the DNA better; the J call may be wrong. The CDR3 contains 14 residues. The V gene's germline CDR1 is MNHNS and CDR2 SASEGT. The CDR3 bases are TGTGCCAGCAGTGCGGGGGGCAGCAACTACGAGCAGTACTTC. Translated: CASSAGGSNYEQYF.

The chain uses TRBV6-5 and TRBJ1-1; D is unresolved. Trimming shortened V by 4 bases and J by 7 bases, and 16 bases separated the two germline ends. There are 14 residues in the CDR3. Per the germline V gene, CDR1 is MNHEY and CDR2 is SVGAGI. The CDR3 sequence: CASSSPEGSDEAFF. The CDR3 DNA sequence: TGTGCCAGCAGTTCCCCAGAGGGCTCGGATGAAGCTTTCTTT.

The V and J genes are TRBV7-8 and TRBJ1-2, with D possibly being TRBD1 (6 bases). Germline lookup yields CDR1 SGHVS and CDR2 FQNEAQ. CDR3 length: 15 amino acids. Trimming left V 0 bases short and J 8 bases short, with 16 bases between. The CDR3 coding sequence is TGTGCCAGCAGCTTAGCGGGGACAATACTATTAGGCTACACCTTC. Translating it yields CASSLAGTILLGYTF.

V usage is TRBV9 and J usage is TRBJ1-1, with D tentatively TRBD1 (5 bases). The CDR3 is 15 amino acids. Trimming removed 4 bases from V and 2 bases from J, with 15 bases in between. Per the germline V gene, CDR1 is SGDLS and CDR2 is YYNGEE. The DNA of the CDR3 is TGTGCCAGCAGCCCACAAATCGACAGTAACACTGAAGCTTTCTTT. This sequence encodes CASSPQIDSNTEAFF.

The sample holds a few counts of this clone. V gene TRBV6-5 combines with J gene TRBJ1-2, with 9 bases aligning to TRBD1. Germline V gene sequence: CDR1 MNHEY, CDR2 SVGAGI. CDR3 length: 13 amino acids. V shed 7 bases and J 7 bases; nucleotides not matched to a gene: 7. The CDR3 region is CASKRDRESGYTF. In nucleotides, the CDR3 is TGTGCCAGCAAAAGGGACAGGGAAAGTGGCTACACCTTC.

The chain is built from TRBV5-6 and TRBJ2-5; TRBD2 matches at 16 bases. Germline CDR1 reads SGHDT; CDR2 reads YYEEEE. The V gene end was trimmed by 4 bases and the J gene end by 5 bases; junction bases not matched to a gene: 2. The CDR3 is made up of 15 amino acids. CDR3 coding DNA: TGTGCCAGCAGCGGGACTAGCGGGGGGGCGGAGACCCAGTACTTC. Translation gives CASSGTSGGAETQYF.

The chain carries TRBV19 and TRBJ2-1; 8 bases are shared with TRBD1. The V gene end was trimmed by 7 bases and the J gene end by 9 bases; junction bases not matched to a gene: 11. The CDR3 has 14 residues. Germline CDR1 LNHDA, CDR2 SQIVND (reference sequence). The CDR3 spells CASTPLSGGGEQFF. DNA for the CDR3: TGTGCCAGTACCCCGCTTTCAGGGGGCGGTGAGCAGTTCTTC.

The table lists this clone with a few counts. The CDR3 coding sequence is TGTGCCAGCAGCCACAGGGTCGGGTCTGGAAACACCATATATTTT. Its protein product is CASSHRVGSGNTIYF. This sequence joins TRBV4-2 and TRBJ1-3; a weak D match, TRBD1 (5 bases). The CDR3 length is 15 residues. CDR1 is LGHNA and CDR2 is YNFKEQ in the germline V gene. V was clipped by 3 bases and J by 1 base, with 10 bases between them.

This clone has only one observation. The junction departs from germline at one end; a sequencing error may be responsible. CDR3 protein: CAWSVQRRRGGEPEASF. For the CDR3, the DNA is TGTGCCTGGAGTGTACAAAGGCGGCGGGGAGGGGAACCTGAAGCTTCCTTT. The chain has TRBV30 and TRBJ1-1, with D maybe TRBD1 (5 bases). The CDR3 has 17 amino acids. Germline V gives CDR1 GTSNPN, CDR2 SVGIG (reference sequence). Variable domain in full (rest from reference TRBV30 and TRBJ1-1): SQTIHQWPATLVQPVGSPLSLECTVEGTSNPNLYWYRQAAGRGLQLLFYSVGIGQISSEVPQNLSASRPQDRQFILSSKKLLLSDSGFYLCAWSVQRRRGGEPEASFGQGTRLTVV.

The J gene is TRBJ1-1, the V gene TRBV6-5, with 9 bases matching TRBD1. V dropped 7 bases and J dropped 1; count of bases not matched to a gene: 7. The CDR3 contains 15 residues. Germline loops: CDR1 MNHEY, CDR2 SVGAGI. The CDR3 DNA follows: TGTGCCAGCACCCCGACAGGGGGAACGAACACTGAAGCTTTCTTT. Translated, it gives CASTPTGGTNTEAFF.

V gene TRBV25-1 combines with J gene TRBJ2-5; tentatively, D is TRBD1 (5 bases). Trimming left V 2 bases short and J 2 bases short, with 15 bases between. The CDR3 is made up of 16 amino acids. The germline CDR1 and CDR2 sequences are MGHDK and SYGVNS. CDR3 loop: CASSEGGRQLQETQYF. The CDR3 region has the DNA TGTGCCAGCAGTGAAGGTGGTAGACAGTTACAAGAGACCCAGTACTTC.

Concerning this clone itself: Given the absence of the conserved phenylalanine or tryptophan at the CDR3 end, a read error is likely. This sequence joins TRBV30 and TRBJ1-4; D might be TRBD1 (6 bases). Germline V gene sequence: CDR1 GTSNPN, CDR2 SVGIG (reference sequence). V was cut by 2 bases and J by 3 bases, with 13 bases left in between. The length of the CDR3 is 15 residues. The CDR3 loop is CAWSPRTASNEKLFV. In DNA, the CDR3 is TGTGCCTGGAGTCCGAGGACAGCTTCTAATGAAAAACTGTTTGTT.

This chain uses TRBV19 with TRBJ1-1; D unresolved. V was pared by 4 bases and J by 2 bases, with 8 bases between. Germline CDR1 is LNHDA and CDR2 is SQIVND (reference sequence). This CDR3 is 13 amino acids long. DNA for the CDR3: TGTGCCAGTAGTAGACGGGGAAACACTGAAGCTTTCTTT. Translated: CASSRRGNTEAFF. Supplemented by reference TRBV19 and TRBJ1-1, the full variable domain reads DGGITQSPKYLFRKEGQNVTLSCEQNLNHDAMYWYRQDPGQGLRLIYYSQIVNDFQKGDIAEGYSVSREKKESFPLTVTSAQKNPTAFYLCASSRRGNTEAFFGQGTRLTVV.

The chain uses TRBV18 and TRBJ1-5, with 7 bases lining up with TRBD1. Per the germline V gene, CDR1 is KGHSH and CDR2 is LQKENI. This CDR3 has 16 amino acids. The V and J ends lost 3 bases and 7 bases, in that order; junction bases with no gene match: 12. The CDR3, as DNA: TGTGCCAGCTCACCCCAGACAGGGCGAAGGGGCCAGCCCCAGCATTTT. Amino acid sequence: CASSPQTGRRGQPQHF.

The rearrangement joins TRBV9 to TRBJ2-1; D not resolved. Trimming took off 0 bases at V and 1 base at J, with 8 bases between the two ends. Per the germline V gene, CDR1 is SGDLS and CDR2 is YYNGEE. The CDR3 consists of 15 residues. CDR3 loop: CASSVGQDSYNEQFF. In DNA form, the CDR3 reads TGTGCCAGCAGCGTAGGCCAGGATTCCTACAATGAGCAGTTCTTC.

This clone was picked up a small number of times. The chain employs TRBV7-3 and TRBJ2-2, with 10 bases matching TRBD1. CDR1 is SGHTA and CDR2 is FQGTGA in the germline V gene. V dropped 2 bases and J dropped 6; count of bases not matched to a gene: 6. This CDR3 has 16 amino acids. The CDR3: CASSLAGTGVSGELFF. DNA of the CDR3: TGTGCCAGCAGCTTAGCCGGGACAGGGGTTTCCGGGGAGCTGTTTTTT.

V usage is TRBV6-5 and J usage is TRBJ1-2, with 12 bases aligning to TRBD1. The germline V gene has CDR1 MNHEY and CDR2 SVGAGI. CDR3 length: 14 residues. With V trimmed by 7 bases and J by 7 bases, 7 bases remained unmatched. This CDR3 is CASTTGTGGSGYTF. In DNA form, the CDR3 reads TGTGCCAGCACCACCGGGACAGGGGGCAGTGGCTACACCTTC.

This chain joins TRBV10-1 and TRBJ2-3, with D unclear. V was trimmed by 5 bases and J by 1 base, leaving 4 bases between them. CDR1 is WNHNN, CDR2 SYGVQD, per germline (reference sequence). This CDR3 is built from 12 residues. In DNA form, the CDR3 reads TGCGCCAGCAGTCAGGGCACAGATACGCAGTATTTT. Protein sequence: CASSQGTDTQYF.

This chain links TRBV7-3 with TRBJ2-2; 7 positions agree with TRBD1. The CDR3 totals 16 residues. CDR1 SGHTA and CDR2 FQGTGA come from the germline V gene. J lost 6 bases, V lost 0 bases, and 7 bases had no gene match. The CDR3 region is CASSLTPDRVAGELFF. CDR3 nucleotides: TGTGCCAGCAGCTTAACCCCTGACAGGGTGGCCGGGGAGCTGTTTTTT.